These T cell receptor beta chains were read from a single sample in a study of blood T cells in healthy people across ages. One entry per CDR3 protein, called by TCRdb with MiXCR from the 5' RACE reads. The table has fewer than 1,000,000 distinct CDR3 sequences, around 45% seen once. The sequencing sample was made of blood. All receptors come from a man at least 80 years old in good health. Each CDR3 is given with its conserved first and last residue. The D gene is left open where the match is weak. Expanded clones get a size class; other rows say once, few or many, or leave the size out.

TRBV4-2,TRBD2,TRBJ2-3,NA,TGTGCCAGCAGCCAAGGGTCCTTAGCGGGAAGCACAGATACGCAGTATTTT,CASSQGSLAGSTDTQYF
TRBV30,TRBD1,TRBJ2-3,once,TGTGCCTGGATGAAGGACAGGAGCACAGATACGCAGTATTTT,CAWMKDRSTDTQYF
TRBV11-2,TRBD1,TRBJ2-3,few,TGTGCCAGCAGAATGAGACAGGGGGCCTTTTATGCAGATACGCAGTATTTT,CASRMRQGAFYADTQYF
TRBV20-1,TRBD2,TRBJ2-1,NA,TGCAGTGCCGGCCGCCGCGCGGGGGACTACAATGAGCAGTTCTTC,CSAGRRAGDYNEQFF
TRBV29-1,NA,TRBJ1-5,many,TGCAGCGTGGCCAAGGGGGACGGCAATCAGCCCCAGCATTTT,CSVAKGDGNQPQHF
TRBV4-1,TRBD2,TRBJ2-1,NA,TGCGCCAGCAGCCAAGAGCTAGCGGGAGTCTACAATGAGCAGTTCTTC,CASSQELAGVYNEQFF
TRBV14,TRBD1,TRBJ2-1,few,TGTGCCAGCAGCCGAACGGACAGGGTGAAGAATGAGCAGTTCTTC,CASSRTDRVKNEQFF
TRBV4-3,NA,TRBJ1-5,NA,TGCGCCAGCAGCCAGGACATGACCATTAGTCAGCCCCAGCATTTT,CASSQDMTISQPQHF
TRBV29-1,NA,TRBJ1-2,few,TGCAGCGTTGAATCCCAGGGCACCTATGGCTACACCTTC,CSVESQGTYGYTF
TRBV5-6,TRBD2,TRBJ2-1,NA,TGTGCCAGCAGCTTGGCCGGACTAGCGGGACCCAATGAGCAGTTCTTC,CASSLAGLAGPNEQFF
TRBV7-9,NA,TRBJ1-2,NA,TGTGCCAGCAGCCTCAGGGCCTACTATGGCTACACCTTC,CASSLRAYYGYTF
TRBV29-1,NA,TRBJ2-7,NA,TGCAGCGTTGAAGAGGACTCCTACGAGCAGTACTTC,CSVEEDSYEQYF
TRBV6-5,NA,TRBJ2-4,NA,TGTGCCAGCAGTTACGGGGACGATGAAAACATTCAGTACTTC,CASSYGDDENIQYF
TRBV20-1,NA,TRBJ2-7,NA,TGCAGTGCTTCCTTAGTTGGGTCAGGCAACTCCTACGAGCAGTACTTC,CSASLVGSGNSYEQYF
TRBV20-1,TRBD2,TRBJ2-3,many,TGCAGTGCTCCGGGGACTAGCGGTAGCACAGATACGCAGTATTTT,CSAPGTSGSTDTQYF
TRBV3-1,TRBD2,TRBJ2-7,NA,TGTGCCAGCAGCCAACAGACTAGCGGATTTTACGAGCAGTACTTC,CASSQQTSGFYEQYF
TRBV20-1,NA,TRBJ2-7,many,TGCAGTGCTAGAGGGGTCGCGACGGACCTACAATCCTACGAGCAGTACTTC,CSARGVATDLQSYEQYF
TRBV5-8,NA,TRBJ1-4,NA,TGTGCCAGCCGGGCCACAGAGACAGGCTCTAATGAAAAACTGTTTTTT,CASRATETGSNEKLFF
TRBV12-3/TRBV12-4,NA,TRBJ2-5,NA,TGTGCCAGCAGTCCCACCGGAACCGCCCTCGGGCAGTACTTC,CASSPTGTALGQYF